The clone carrying this T cell receptor beta chain has a handful of counts. Its antigen is undetermined. The sample is drawn from a study of T-cell memory formation after mild COVID-19. General observations from the study: CD4/CD8 balance held among clones contracting day 15 to 85, and later expanders leaned CD4+. Mostly located in CM and EM were contracting CD4+ clones, with contracting CD8+ clones located in EMRA. Detection of some responders pre-infection suggested pre-existing cross-reactive memory T cells participated.

Germline-derived CDR1 and CDR2 are MRHNA and SNTAGT. The CDR3 has 15 amino acids. Trimming stripped 3 bases from V and 5 bases from J, with 14 bases between. Using its own MiXCR run on the 5' RACE reads, TCRdb lists one record per CDR3 protein. The sample includes approximately 570,000 distinct CDR3 sequences, 15% to 20% seen only once; the top ten take about 11%. The chain carries TRBV6-4 and TRBJ2-1; tentative D call: TRBD1 (5 bases). The receptor was derived from an adult woman who had mild COVID-19 (a few samples of this study predate the infection). Cell type and time point are not known. Material: PBMCs or a T cell subset sorted from them (not recorded which). The CDR3 reads CASSDGAGSNNEQFF. CDR3 coding DNA: TGTGCCAGCAGTGATGGGGCAGGGTCCAACAATGAGCAGTTCTTC.